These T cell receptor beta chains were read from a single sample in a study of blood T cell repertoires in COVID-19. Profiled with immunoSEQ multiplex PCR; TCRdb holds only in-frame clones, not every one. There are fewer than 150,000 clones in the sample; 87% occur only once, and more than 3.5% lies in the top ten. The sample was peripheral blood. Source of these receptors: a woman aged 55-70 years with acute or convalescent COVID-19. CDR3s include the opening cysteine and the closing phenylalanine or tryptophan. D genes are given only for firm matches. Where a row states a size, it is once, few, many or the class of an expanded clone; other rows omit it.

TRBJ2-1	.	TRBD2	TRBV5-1	TGCGCCAGCAGCTTTCTAGCGGGAGGGCCAAGAGAGGTCTCCTACAATGAGCAGTTCTTC	CASSFLAGGPREVSYNEQFF
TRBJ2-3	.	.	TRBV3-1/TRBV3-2	TGTGCCAGCAGCCAAGACCGGGGTGCTAGCACAGATACGCAGTATTTT	CASSQDRGASTDTQYF
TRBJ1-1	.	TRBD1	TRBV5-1	TGCGCCAGCAGCTTGGGGACGAAGGGGGCTGACGCTTTCTTT	CASSLGTKGADAFF
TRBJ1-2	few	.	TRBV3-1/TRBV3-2	TGTGCCAGCAGCCAAGCCGGCGGGAAGGGCTACACCTTC	CASSQAGGKGYTF
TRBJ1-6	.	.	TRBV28	TGTGCCATCTACCCTGGGCAGGGGTCGGGATCACCCCTCCACTTT	CAIYPGQGSGSPLHF
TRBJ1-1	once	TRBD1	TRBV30	TGTGCCTGGGGACGACAGGGAGGAACTGAAGCTTTCTTT	CAWGRQGGTEAFF
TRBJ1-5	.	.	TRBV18	TGTGCCAGCTCATCCTACAGCTTAGGCAATCAGCCCCAGCATTTT	CASSSYSLGNQPQHF
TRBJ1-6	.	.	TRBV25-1	TGTGCCAGCAGTCCCATCGGGTACAATTCACCCCTCCACTTT	CASSPIGYNSPLHF
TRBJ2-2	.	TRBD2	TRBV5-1	TGCGCCAGCAGCTCTGGGACTAGCGGGAGGCCCGGGGAGCTGTTTTTT	CASSSGTSGRPGELFF
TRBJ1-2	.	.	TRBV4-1	TGCGCCAGCAGCCAAGATAGGGACATCACACTCTACACCTTC	CASSQDRDITLYTF
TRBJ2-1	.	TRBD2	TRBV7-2	TGTGCCAGCAGAGCGGGAGTAGGAAATGAGCAGTTCTTC	CASRAGVGNEQFF
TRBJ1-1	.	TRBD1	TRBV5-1	TGCGCCAGCAGCTTACAGGGGGCGCGGAACACTGAAGCTTTCTTT	CASSLQGARNTEAFF
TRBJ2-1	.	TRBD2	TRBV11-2	TGTGCCAGCAGCTTATTAGCGGGAGAGGGGAGCTCCTACAATGAGCAGTTCTTC	CASSLLAGEGSSYNEQFF
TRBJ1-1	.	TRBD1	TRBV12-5	TGTGCTAGTGGTTCATCGGACAGGGGCACTGAAGCTTTCTTT	CASGSSDRGTEAFF
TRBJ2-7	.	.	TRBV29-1	TGCAGCGCTATTGAAGGGCACTCAACACCAGCGGCGGCCCGCTACGAGCAGTACTTC	CSAIEGHSTPAAARYEQYF
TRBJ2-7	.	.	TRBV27	TGTGCCAGCGGTCGGCAGGTTGGCTACGAGCAGTACTTC	CASGRQVGYEQYF
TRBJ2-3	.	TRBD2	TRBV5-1	TGCGCCAGCAGCCCCTTCGCAGGTCCGGGGGGTACAGATACGCAGTATTTT	CASSPFAGPGGTDTQYF
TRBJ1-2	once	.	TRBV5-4	TGTGCCAGCAGCTTGCGGGGGGACTATGGCTACACCTTC	CASSLRGDYGYTF
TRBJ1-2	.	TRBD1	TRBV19	TGTGCCAGTAGTATGGCGGCAGGGGGGAAGGGGGGCTACACCTTC	CASSMAAGGKGGYTF
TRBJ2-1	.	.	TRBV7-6	TGTGCCAGCAGCTTAGGGGGGACTGCCTTCGGGGGTGAGCAGTTCTTC	CASSLGGTAFGGEQFF
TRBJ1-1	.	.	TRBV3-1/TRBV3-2	TGTGCCAGCAGCCAAGATCAGCGGACTGAAGCTTTCTTT	CASSQDQRTEAFF
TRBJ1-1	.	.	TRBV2	TGTGCCAGCAGCTCGGCTACAGGGATCGGGAACACTGAAGCTTTCTTT	CASSSATGIGNTEAFF
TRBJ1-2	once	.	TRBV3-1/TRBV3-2	TGTGCCAGCAGCCAAGGGACAGAGTCCTATGGCTACACCTTC	CASSQGTESYGYTF
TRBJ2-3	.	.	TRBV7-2	TGTGCCAGCAGCTTTCCCCAGGGGCTAAGCACAGATACGCAGTATTTT	CASSFPQGLSTDTQYF
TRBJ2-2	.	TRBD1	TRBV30	TGTGCCTGGAAACAGGGGGCGCCCGGGGAGCTGTTTTTT	CAWKQGAPGELFF
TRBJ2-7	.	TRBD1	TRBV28	TGTGCCAGCAGGGACAGGGACCACGAGCAGTACTTC	CASRDRDHEQYF
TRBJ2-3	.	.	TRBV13	TGTGCCAGCAGCTCGACAGACACAGATACGCAGTATTTT	CASSSTDTDTQYF
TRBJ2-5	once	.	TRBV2	TGTGCCAGAGGTTTGACAGCAGAGACCCAGTACTTC	CARGLTAETQYF
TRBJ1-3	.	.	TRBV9	TGTGCCAGCAGCGTAGACAGGTTTGGCTCTGGAAACACCATATATTTT	CASSVDRFGSGNTIYF
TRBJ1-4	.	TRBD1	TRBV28	TGTGCCAGCGGCCGGACAGGAGAAAAACTGTTTTTT	CASGRTGEKLFF
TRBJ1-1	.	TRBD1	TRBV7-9	TGTGCCACCAGCACAGGGGACTCGAACACTGAAGCTTTCTTT	CATSTGDSNTEAFF
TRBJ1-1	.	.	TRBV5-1	TGCGCCAGCAGCTTGGACAGTTCGGGGGGTGAAGCTTTCTTT	CASSLDSSGGEAFF
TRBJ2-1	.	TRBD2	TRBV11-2	TGTGCCAGCAGCTTAGGGTATAGCGGGATTGGTGAGCAGTTCTTC	CASSLGYSGIGEQFF
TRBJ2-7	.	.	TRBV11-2	TGTGCCAGCAGCTTGGGCAGAATCTACGAGCAGTACTTC	CASSLGRIYEQYF
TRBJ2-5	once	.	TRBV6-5	TGTGCCAGCAGTTACTCCAGACTAGGCGGGGAGACCCAGTACTTC	CASSYSRLGGETQYF
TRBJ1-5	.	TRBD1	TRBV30	TGTGCCAGTGACAGGGGGCAGGGTCAGCCCCAGCATTTT	CASDRGQGQPQHF
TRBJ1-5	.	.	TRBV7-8	TGTGCCAGCAGCCCGATGGGGGGGCGCGGGCAGCCCCAGCATTTT	CASSPMGGRGQPQHF
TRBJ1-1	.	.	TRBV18	TGTGCCAGCTCAGAACAGGTACATAGCACTGAAGCTTTCTTT	CASSEQVHSTEAFF
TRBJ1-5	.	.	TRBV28	TGTGCCAGCAGTCCATCGACTCCCCAGCATTTT	CASSPSTPQHF
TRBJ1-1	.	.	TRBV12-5	TGTGCTAGTGGTCCAGAACCGGGGAACACTGAAGCTTTCTTT	CASGPEPGNTEAFF
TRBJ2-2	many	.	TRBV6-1	TGTGCCAGCAGTGAACAGGGTAGCACCGGGGAGCTGTTTTTT	CASSEQGSTGELFF
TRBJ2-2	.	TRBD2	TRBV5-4	TGTGCCAGCAGCTTGGATGGCGGGAGGGCCCACGGGGAGCTGTTTTTT	CASSLDGGRAHGELFF
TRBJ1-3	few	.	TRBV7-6	TGTGCCAGCTCAATGGGGCCGACCTCTGGAAACACCATATATTTT	CASSMGPTSGNTIYF
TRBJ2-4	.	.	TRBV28	TGTGCCAGCAGTCATGACAGAAAAAAAAACATTCAGTACTTC	CASSHDRKKNIQYF
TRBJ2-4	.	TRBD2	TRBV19	TGTGCCAGTAGTGTCTCCGGGACTAGCGGGATCAAGCAGTACTTC	CASSVSGTSGIKQYF
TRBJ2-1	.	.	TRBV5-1	TGCGCCAGCAGCTTGGGACTAGTAGGCTACAATGAGCAGTTCTTC	CASSLGLVGYNEQFF
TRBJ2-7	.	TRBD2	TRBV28	TGTGCCAGCAGTTTATGGAGGGGGGGGCTAGCGGGCCCCTCCTACGAGCAGTACTTC	CASSLWRGGLAGPSYEQYF
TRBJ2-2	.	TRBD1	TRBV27	TGTGCCAGCAGTTTTGTAGGGGGCGATAACACCGGGGAGCTGTTTTTT	CASSFVGGDNTGELFF
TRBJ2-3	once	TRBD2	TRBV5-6	TGTGCCAGCAGCTTGGGGCGGGAGTTCACCGATACGCAGTATTTT	CASSLGREFTDTQYF
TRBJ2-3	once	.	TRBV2	TGTGCCAGCAAGCTGGAGTTTGGCACAGATACGCAGTATTTT	CASKLEFGTDTQYF
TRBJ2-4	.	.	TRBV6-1	TGTGCCAGCAGTGATGGGCTAGAGGGAAACATTCAGTACTTC	CASSDGLEGNIQYF
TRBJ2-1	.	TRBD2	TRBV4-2	TGTGCCAGCAGCCAAGATCGAGGGTCTAGCGGGAGTAATGAGCAGTTCTTC	CASSQDRGSSGSNEQFF
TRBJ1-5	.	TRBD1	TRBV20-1	TGCAGTGCTAGTCAGGGGGGCAATCAGCCCCAGCATTTT	CSASQGGNQPQHF